These T cell receptor beta chains were read from a single sample in a study of blood T cell repertoires in COVID-19. Clones were sequenced by immunoSEQ multiplex PCR, and TCRdb holds only the in-frame ones, with some missing. Of a few hundred thousand clones listed, roughly nine tenths are singletons. The sample comprised PBMCs or T cells enriched from blood (not recorded which). The receptors derive from a woman younger than 30 who had recovered from COVID-19. CDR3s include the opening cysteine and the closing phenylalanine or tryptophan. D genes are given only for firm matches. Size is stated for part of the rows, as once, few or many counts, or as a class when the clone is expanded.

CASSFGTGGASNIQYF,TGTGCCAGCAGCTTCGGGACAGGGGGCGCTTCGAACATTCAGTACTTC,TRBD1,TRBJ2-4,TRBV7-8,once
CASSSGEGRSTEAFF,TGTGCCAGCTCCTCGGGGGAGGGTAGAAGCACTGAAGCTTTCTTT,NA,TRBJ1-1,TRBV11-3,NA
CASSVSGTGTYGYTF,TGTGCCAGCAGCGTATCCGGGACAGGGACCTATGGCTACACCTTC,TRBD1,TRBJ1-2,TRBV9,once
CASSGLGLKAGELFF,TGTGCCAGCAGCGGGCTGGGGCTGAAGGCCGGGGAGCTGTTTTTT,NA,TRBJ2-2,TRBV7-9,NA
CAWRTSGGNEQFF,TGTGCCTGGAGGACTAGCGGGGGGAATGAGCAGTTCTTC,TRBD2,TRBJ2-1,TRBV30,NA
CASSLRGTGNTIYF,TGTGCCAGCAGCTTAAGAGGGACTGGAAACACCATATATTTT,NA,TRBJ1-3,TRBV7-2,NA
CASSLTDRAAFF,TGTGCCAGCAGTCTCACCGACAGGGCCGCTTTCTTT,TRBD1,TRBJ1-1,TRBV6-6,NA
CASSQVTGGITDTQYF,TGCGCCAGCAGCCAAGTGACAGGGGGCATCACAGATACGCAGTATTTT,TRBD1,TRBJ2-3,TRBV4-1,NA
CASTHSEGYYGYTF,TGTGCCAGCACTCACTCGGAGGGCTACTATGGCTACACCTTC,NA,TRBJ1-2,TRBV2,NA
CASSTPRLAREPQHF,TGTGCCAGTAGTACTCCCCGATTAGCCAGAGAGCCCCAGCATTTT,NA,TRBJ1-5,TRBV19,NA
CASSPLQGRNTGELFF,TGTGCCAGCTCACCCTTACAGGGAAGGAACACCGGGGAGCTGTTTTTT,NA,TRBJ2-2,TRBV18,NA
CASSLRTTRLETQYF,TGTGCCAGCAGCCTTAGGACTACCCGTCTAGAGACCCAGTACTTC,NA,TRBJ2-5,TRBV5-6,NA
CASSLEASGQRDYNEQFF,TGTGCCAGCAGCTTGGAGGCTAGCGGTCAGAGGGATTACAATGAGCAGTTCTTC,TRBD2,TRBJ2-1,TRBV5-5,NA
CASSPQTGRTGNSPLHF,TGTGCCAGCAGTCCCCAGACGGGTCGGACGGGAAATTCACCCCTCCACTTT,NA,TRBJ1-6,TRBV6-6,NA
CASSYTGTEAFF,TGTGCCAGCAGTTACACCGGGACTGAAGCTTTCTTT,NA,TRBJ1-1,TRBV6-5,NA
CASSLRQETNYGYTF,TGTGCCAGCAGCCTACGACAGGAGACTAACTATGGCTACACCTTC,NA,TRBJ1-2,TRBV7-9,NA
CASGQGASNQPQHF,TGTGCTAGTGGGCAGGGGGCGAGCAATCAGCCCCAGCATTTT,TRBD1,TRBJ1-5,TRBV12-5,NA
CASRLRGQNTEAFF,TGTGCCAGCAGGCTCCGGGGACAGAACACTGAAGCTTTCTTT,NA,TRBJ1-1,TRBV13,NA
CASSPEPGETQYF,TGTGCCAGCTCACCAGAGCCCGGAGAGACCCAGTACTTC,NA,TRBJ2-5,TRBV18,NA
CASSWTGRPYEQYF,TGTGCCAGCAGCTGGACAGGGCGCCCCTACGAGCAGTACTTC,TRBD1,TRBJ2-7,TRBV6-5,NA
CASRAHIAATDTQYF,TGTGCCAGCAGGGCTCACATAGCGGCTACAGATACGCAGTATTTT,NA,TRBJ2-3,TRBV2,NA
CASSRQGRNEKLFF,TGTGCCAGCAGCAGACAGGGACGCAATGAAAAACTGTTTTTT,TRBD1,TRBJ1-4,TRBV5-6,NA
CASPSAEAFF,TGTGCCAGTCCCTCAGCTGAAGCTTTCTTT,NA,TRBJ1-1,TRBV6-5,NA
CASSPGGLNYGYTF,TGTGCCAGCAGTCCAGGAGGGCTGAACTATGGCTACACCTTC,NA,TRBJ1-2,TRBV28,NA
CSVKQGWRTEAFF,TGCAGCGTTAAACAGGGTTGGAGGACTGAAGCTTTCTTT,NA,TRBJ1-1,TRBV29-1,NA
CASSLGGGVQTEAFF,TGCGCCAGCAGCTTGGGCGGAGGGGTACAAACTGAAGCTTTCTTT,NA,TRBJ1-1,TRBV5-1,NA
CASSFRGGAIHEQYF,TGCGCCAGCAGCTTTAGAGGGGGCGCTATCCACGAGCAGTACTTC,TRBD1,TRBJ2-7,TRBV5-1,NA
CASSPEGQGFRNEQFF,TGTGCCAGCAGCCCGGAGGGACAGGGTTTCCGCAATGAGCAGTTCTTC,TRBD1,TRBJ2-1,TRBV11-2,few
CASSQRGDRAYNEQFF,TGCGCCAGCAGCCAGAGGGGGGACAGGGCCTACAATGAGCAGTTCTTC,TRBD1,TRBJ2-1,TRBV5-1,few
CAWSGGGADTQYF,TGTGCCTGGAGTGGCGGGGGCGCAGATACGCAGTATTTT,NA,TRBJ2-3,TRBV30,NA
CASQMTGSRGNEKLFF,TGCGCCAGCCAGATGACAGGCTCGAGGGGGAATGAAAAACTGTTTTTT,NA,TRBJ1-4,TRBV5-1,NA
CASEGAGELFF,TGCGCCAGCGAAGGGGCCGGGGAGCTGTTTTTT,NA,TRBJ2-2,TRBV5-1,NA
CASSPPGLAGGETQYF,TGTGCCAGCTCACCACCAGGACTAGCGGGGGGCGAGACCCAGTACTTC,TRBD2,TRBJ2-5,TRBV18,NA
CASSPSGEDTQYF,TGCGCCAGCAGCCCGTCAGGGGAGGATACGCAGTATTTT,NA,TRBJ2-3,TRBV5-1,NA
CAWDGTSRTDTQYF,TGTGCCTGGGATGGGACTAGCCGCACAGATACGCAGTATTTT,TRBD2,TRBJ2-3,TRBV30,NA
CASSQDPGQALHF,TGCGCCAGCAGCCAGGACCCGGGACAGGCGCTCCACTTT,TRBD1,TRBJ1-6,TRBV4-1,NA
CASSIERGKETQYF,TGTGCCAGTAGTATTGAGAGGGGGAAAGAGACCCAGTACTTC,NA,TRBJ2-5,TRBV19,NA
CSGQRWDTQYF,TGCAGCGGGCAGAGGTGGGATACGCAGTATTTT,NA,TRBJ2-3,TRBV29-1,NA
CASKGQGEGQPQHF,TGTGCCAGCAAAGGACAGGGGGAGGGTCAGCCCCAGCATTTT,TRBD1,TRBJ1-5,TRBV6-5,NA
CASEDRGSYNEQFF,TGTGCCAGTGAAGACAGGGGCTCCTACAATGAGCAGTTCTTC,TRBD1,TRBJ2-1,TRBV19,NA
CASSSTGTGGARRSPLHF,TGTGCCAGTAGTTCCACCGGGACAGGGGGCGCGAGAAGGTCACCCCTCCACTTT,TRBD1,TRBJ1-6,TRBV19,many
CASSPRTGNTEAFF,TGCGCCAGCAGCCCAAGGACAGGGAACACTGAAGCTTTCTTT,TRBD1,TRBJ1-1,TRBV5-1,NA
CASSAPLIDRGGPLHF,TGCGCCAGCAGTGCCCCACTTATAGACAGGGGGGGGCCCCTCCACTTT,TRBD1,TRBJ1-6,TRBV10-1,NA
CASSPEVLLARPDTQYF,TGTGCCAGCAGTCCGGAGGTCTTGCTTGCACGGCCAGATACGCAGTATTTT,NA,TRBJ2-3,TRBV28,NA
CATQLAGGTDTQYF,TGTGCCACTCAACTAGCGGGGGGCACAGATACGCAGTATTTT,TRBD2,TRBJ2-3,TRBV2,NA
CASSPPTGNYGYTF,TGTGCCAGCAGCCCACCAACAGGGAACTATGGCTACACCTTC,NA,TRBJ1-2,TRBV9,NA
CASGRGGSYNEQFF,TGTGCCAGCGGGCGCGGGGGCTCCTACAATGAGCAGTTCTTC,TRBD2,TRBJ2-1,TRBV6-5,NA
CATSSRGVNGYTF,TGTGCCACCAGCAGCAGGGGGGTGAATGGCTACACCTTC,TRBD1,TRBJ1-2,TRBV15,few
CASRQDRGHGYTF,TGTGCCAGCAGACAAGACAGGGGGCATGGCTACACCTTC,TRBD1,TRBJ1-2,TRBV27,NA
CAWTRGGHEQYF,TGTGCCTGGACCCGGGGGGGGCACGAGCAGTACTTC,TRBD2,TRBJ2-7,TRBV30,NA
CVAGQGLEQYF,TGTGTTGCCGGACAGGGCCTTGAGCAGTACTTC,TRBD1,TRBJ2-7,TRBV30,NA
CASSRPGQGNFFGETQYF,TGTGCCAGCTCAAGGCCGGGACAGGGAAATTTTTTCGGAGAGACCCAGTACTTC,TRBD1,TRBJ2-5,TRBV18,NA
CASSDVVPGQARRYAEAFF,TGTGCCAGCAGTGACGTTGTACCGGGACAGGCGCGCCGTTACGCTGAAGCTTTCTTT,TRBD1,TRBJ1-1,TRBV6-1,NA